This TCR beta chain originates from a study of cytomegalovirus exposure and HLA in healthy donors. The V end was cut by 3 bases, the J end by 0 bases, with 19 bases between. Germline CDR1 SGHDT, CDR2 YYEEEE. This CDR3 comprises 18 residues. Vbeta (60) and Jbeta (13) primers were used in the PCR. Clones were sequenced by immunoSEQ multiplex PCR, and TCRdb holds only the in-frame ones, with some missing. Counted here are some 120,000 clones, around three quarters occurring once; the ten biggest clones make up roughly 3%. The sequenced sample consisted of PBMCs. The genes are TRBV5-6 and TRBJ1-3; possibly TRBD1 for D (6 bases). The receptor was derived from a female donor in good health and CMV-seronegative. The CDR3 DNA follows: TGTGCCAGCAGCTCGAAACGGCGACAGGCCTACTCTGGAAACACCATATATTTT. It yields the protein CASSSKRRQAYSGNTIYF.